This TCR beta chain emerged from a study of radiation and T cells in renal cell carcinoma. This clone was observed once. The table came from immunoSEQ multiplex PCR; TCRdb's copy has only in-frame clones and leaves some out. This table has 100,000 to 150,000 clones, 81% appearing once. Time point described: blood 2 weeks post-SBRT. The treatment is: 15 Gy SBRT to primary tumor, nephrectomy 4 weeks later. The origin of this receptor is a man aged 50-59 years with renal cell carcinoma. The sample consisted of blood, taken from a patient whose treatment included radiotherapy and nephrectomy.

DNA for the CDR3: TGCAGCGTTGAAATAGGGACGGGAATCTCCTACAATGAGCAGTTCTTC. It translates to CSVEIGTGISYNEQFF. The J gene is TRBJ2-1, the V gene TRBV29-1; D is tentatively TRBD1 or TRBD2 (5 bases each). This CDR3 has 16 amino acids. Germline-derived CDR1 and CDR2 are SQVTM and ANQGSEA. V was shortened by 2 bases and J by 0 bases, with 14 bases between the two germline ends.